These 17 T cell receptor beta chains were sequenced from one sample in a study of T cell clonotyping in hematopoietic cell transplantation. Time point: recipient sample about 28 days before transplant, after cytoreduction. TCRdb's table, derived via immunoSEQ multiplex PCR, lists solely in-frame clones and lacks some. The sample contains 45,000 to 60,000 clones, around 84% of which appear only once. Sequenced material: peripheral blood mononuclear cells, taken before stem cell transplant. These receptors came from a man aged 55 to 70 with biphenotypic leukemia. Some clones in this sample may be carry-over from other donors' samples.

The chain is built from TRBV6-5 and TRBJ2-5, with 11 nucleotides matching TRBD2. Germline values: CDR1 MNHEY, CDR2 SVGAGI. This CDR3 is 15 amino acids long. The ends lost 6 bases at V and 4 bases at J; junction bases unmatched: 7. The CDR3, as DNA: TGTGCCAGCAGGGTTCTAGCGGGAGGCGGAGAGACCCAGTACTTC. Its protein product is CASRVLAGGGETQYF.

This clone was observed a handful of times. The chain couples TRBV5-1 to TRBJ1-2; D may be TRBD1 (6 bases). With 0 bases removed from V and 4 bases from J, the gap between germline ends came to 13 bases. Germline-derived CDR1 and CDR2 are SGHRS and YFSETQ. The CDR3 extends over 15 amino acids. The CDR3 nucleotides read TGCGCCAGCAGCTTGGGGGTGCTACAGGGCTATGGCTACACCTTC. This codes for CASSLGVLQGYGYTF.

V usage is TRBV19 and J usage is TRBJ1-5; unclear D gene. CDR1 and CDR2 from the germline V gene are LNHDA and SQIVND (reference sequence). Trimming took 7 bases from V and 2 from J, leaving 15 bases between them. CDR3 length equals 15 residues. CDR3 in amino acids: CASTQRRSGNQPQHF. The CDR3 DNA reads TGTGCCAGTACCCAGCGGAGGTCCGGCAATCAGCCCCAGCATTTT.

The chain uses TRBV11-2 and TRBJ2-7; 9 positions agree with TRBD1. The germline CDR1 and CDR2 sequences are SGHAT and FQNNGV. V shed 3 bases, J shed 5 bases, and the junction held 2 bases outside the gene matches. The CDR3 loop spans 13 amino acids. The CDR3 DNA is TGTGCCAGCAGCTTTACAGGGGGCGACGAGCAGTACTTC. This sequence encodes CASSFTGGDEQYF.

The chain joins TRBV7-6 to TRBJ1-1; D unclear. The CDR3 totals 14 residues. Per the germline V gene, CDR1 is SGHVS and CDR2 is FNYEAQ. Trimming removed 2 bases at V and 2 bases at J, with 9 bases between. CDR3 nucleotides: TGTGCCAGCAGCTTATCGAGAGGAAACACTGAAGCTTTCTTT. It specifies CASSLSRGNTEAFF. Using reference TRBV7-6 and TRBJ1-1 for the parts outside the CDR3, the full variable domain is GAGVSQSPRYKVTKRGQDVALRCDPISGHVSLYWYRQALGQGPEFLTYFNYEAQQDKSGLPNDRFSAERPEGSISTLTIQRTEQRDSAMYRCASSLSRGNTEAFFGQGTRLTVV.

The chain recombines TRBV5-1 with TRBJ1-1; weak D call: TRBD1 (6 bases). The CDR3 spans 15 residues. The V end lost 4 bases, the J end lost 0 bases, and 13 bases lay between the germline ends. Germline V gives CDR1 SGHRS, CDR2 YFSETQ. The CDR3 nucleotides are TGCGCCAGCAGCCTCCGGGGGGCAATGAACACTGAAGCTTTCTTT. Its protein product is CASSLRGAMNTEAFF.

The table lists this clone with a count of one. V and J are TRBV7-2 and TRBJ1-2; weak D call: TRBD1 (5 bases). The CDR3 extends over 15 amino acids. V dropped 1 base and J dropped 6 bases, with 15 bases sitting between them. The V gene's germline CDR1 is SGHTA and CDR2 FQGNSA. The CDR3 loop reads CASSLVAGHIDGYTF. The CDR3 nucleotides read TGTGCCAGCAGCTTAGTGGCTGGACATATCGATGGCTACACCTTC.

With regard to this clone: Mismatch with germline at one junction end may stem from a read error. V is TRBV28 and J is TRBJ2-7, with a weak D call TRBD2 (5 bases). CDR1 and CDR2 (germline): MDHEN, SYDVKM. There are 13 residues in the CDR3. CDR3 residues: CASSLGRGWRATF. CDR3 bases: TGTGCCAGCAGTTTGGGAAGAGGGTGGAGAGCTACCTTC.

The gene calls are TRBV28 and TRBJ2-7, with 8 bases aligning to TRBD2. The ends lost 2 bases at V and 6 bases at J; junction bases unmatched: 6. Germline assignment: CDR1 MDHEN and CDR2 SYDVKM. CDR3 length equals 14 residues. CDR3 DNA sequence: TGTGCCAGCAGTTTAAGAGCGGGAGCGCGCGAGCAGTACTTC. As protein: CASSLRAGAREQYF.

The chain combines TRBV5-6 with TRBJ2-7; 10 bases are shared with TRBD2. The trim removed 4 bases at V and 5 bases at J, leaving 9 bases unmatched. The germline V gene has CDR1 SGHDT and CDR2 YYEEEE. The CDR3 spans 15 residues. CDR3 DNA: TGTGCCAGCAGCCGCGCGGGACTAGCGTTCGACGAGCAGTACTTC. This sequence encodes CASSRAGLAFDEQYF.

This clone was detected only once. This CDR3 reads CASSSNRGNEQFF. In nucleotides, the CDR3 is TGTGCCAGCAGCTCCAACAGGGGGAATGAGCAGTTCTTC. This rearrangement joins TRBV11-2 to TRBJ2-1, with TRBD1 matching 8 bases. This CDR3 region has 13 residues. The germline V gene encodes CDR1 SGHAT and CDR2 FQNNGV. Trimming took 4 bases from V and 7 from J; bases not matched to a gene: 3.

This clone is a singleton in its sample. The chain recombines TRBV28 with TRBJ1-5; 7 nucleotides match TRBD1. Looked up from germline, CDR1 is MDHEN and CDR2 is SYDVKM. After removal of 3 bases from V and 6 bases from J, the junction contained 17 bases not matched to a gene. The CDR3 is 18 residues long. CDR3 nucleotide sequence: TGTGCCAGCAGTTTGCCAGGGGGTTACCCTTGGAGCCGTCAGCCCCAGCATTTT. This gives the protein CASSLPGGYPWSRQPQHF.

CDR3: CASSYGEVTTEQFF. CDR3 DNA: TGTGCCAGCAGTTACGGAGAAGTAACAACTGAGCAGTTCTTC. This chain links TRBV6-5 with TRBJ2-1; D uncertain. Trimming pared 2 bases from V and 9 bases from J, leaving 14 bases between. Germline-derived CDR1 and CDR2 are MNHEY and SVGAGI. CDR3 length: 14 residues.

The chain has TRBV4-2 and TRBJ2-5, with 9 bases lining up with TRBD2. CDR3 length: 16 residues. Unmatched junction bases numbered 7, after V lost 0 bases and J lost 5 bases. Looked up from germline, CDR1 is LGHNA and CDR2 is YNFKEQ. The DNA of the CDR3 is TGTGCCAGCAGCCAAGATGCAACTAGCGGGTTCGAGACCCAGTACTTC. Translating it yields CASSQDATSGFETQYF.

The V and J genes are TRBV27 and TRBJ2-7, with 9 bases aligning to TRBD1. J gave up 5 bases and V 4 bases, and 6 bases lay outside the gene matches. The CDR3 is 14 residues long. Germline CDR1 is MNHEY and CDR2 is SMNVEV (reference sequence). The CDR3 bases are TGTGCCAGCAGTTGGGACAGGGACTCTCACGAGCAGTACTTC. It specifies CASSWDRDSHEQYF.

The chain couples TRBV10-3 to TRBJ2-3; 9 bases align to TRBD2. CDR3 length equals 19 residues. V gave up 0 bases and J gave up 0 bases; unmatched junction bases: 10. Germline V gene sequence: CDR1 ENHRY, CDR2 SYGVKD. The CDR3 DNA reads as TGTGCCATCAGTGAGTCGGGACTAGCTGGTATAGCTAGCACAGATACGCAGTATTTT. Its protein product is CAISESGLAGIASTDTQYF.

In this sample, this clone turned up once. The junction does not match germline at one end; this may be a read error. V gene TRBV7-7 combines with J gene TRBJ2-5; D not certain. Germline CDR1 is SSHAT and CDR2 is FNYEAQ (reference sequence). The CDR3 runs 13 residues. The CDR3 DNA sequence: TGTGCTAGCAGCTTCACGTACCAAGAGACCCAGTACTTC. Protein sequence: CASSFTYQETQYF.